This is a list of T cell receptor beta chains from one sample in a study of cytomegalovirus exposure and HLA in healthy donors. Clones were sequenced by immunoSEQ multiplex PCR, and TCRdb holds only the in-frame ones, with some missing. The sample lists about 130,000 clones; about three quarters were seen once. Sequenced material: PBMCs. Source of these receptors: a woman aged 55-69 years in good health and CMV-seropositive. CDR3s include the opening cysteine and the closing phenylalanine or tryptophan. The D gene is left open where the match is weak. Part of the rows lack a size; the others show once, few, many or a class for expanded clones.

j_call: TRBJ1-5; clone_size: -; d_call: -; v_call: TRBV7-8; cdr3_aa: CASSLEGPLQGRTQHF; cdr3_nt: TGTGCCAGCAGCTTAGAGGGGCCATTGCAGGGTAGGACCCAGCATTTT
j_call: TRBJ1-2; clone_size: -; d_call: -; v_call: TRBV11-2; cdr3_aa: CASSLGQGMSGYTF; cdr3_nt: TGTGCCAGCAGCCTGGGGCAGGGAATGAGTGGCTACACCTTC
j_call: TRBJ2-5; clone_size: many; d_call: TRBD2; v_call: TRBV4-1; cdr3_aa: CASSPGGLAGVYQETQYF; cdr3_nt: TGCGCCAGCAGCCCGGGGGGGCTAGCGGGGGTCTACCAAGAGACCCAGTACTTC
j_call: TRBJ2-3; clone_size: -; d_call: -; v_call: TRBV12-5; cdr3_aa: CASGLTRTDTQYF; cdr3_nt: TGTGCTAGTGGCCTTACTCGCACAGATACGCAGTATTTT
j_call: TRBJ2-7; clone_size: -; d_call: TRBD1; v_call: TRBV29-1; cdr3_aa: CSVVSQGAHEQYF; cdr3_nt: TGCAGCGTCGTCTCACAGGGGGCACACGAGCAGTACTTC
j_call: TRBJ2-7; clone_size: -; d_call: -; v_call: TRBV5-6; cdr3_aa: CASSSLGAPTYEQYF; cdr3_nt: TGTGCCAGCAGCTCGTTGGGGGCCCCTACCTACGAGCAGTACTTC
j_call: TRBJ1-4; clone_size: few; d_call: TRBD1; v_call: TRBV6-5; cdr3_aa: CASSTGQVFNEKLFF; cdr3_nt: TGTGCCAGCAGTACGGGACAGGTCTTTAATGAAAAACTGTTTTTT
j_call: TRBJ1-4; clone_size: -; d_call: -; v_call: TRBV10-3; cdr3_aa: CAISVGGTAGEKLFF; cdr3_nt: TGTGCCATCAGTGTGGGGGGGACGGCAGGTGAAAAACTGTTTTTT
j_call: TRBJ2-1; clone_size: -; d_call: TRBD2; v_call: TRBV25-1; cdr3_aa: CASLLAGGYEQFF; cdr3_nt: TGTGCCAGCCTTCTAGCGGGGGGCTATGAGCAGTTCTTC
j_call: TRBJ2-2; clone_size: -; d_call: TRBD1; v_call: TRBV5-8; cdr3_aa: CASSLVGQGDTGELFF; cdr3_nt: TGTGCCAGCAGCTTGGTTGGACAGGGGGACACCGGGGAGCTGTTTTTT
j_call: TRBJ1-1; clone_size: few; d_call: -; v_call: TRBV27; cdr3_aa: CASSSPQGHTEAFF; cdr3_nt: TGTGCCAGCAGTTCCCCACAGGGTCACACTGAAGCTTTCTTT
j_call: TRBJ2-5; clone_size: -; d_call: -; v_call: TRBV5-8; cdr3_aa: CASSLGGQGRETQYF; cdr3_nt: TGTGCCAGCAGCTTGGGGGGGCAGGGGCGCGAGACCCAGTACTTC
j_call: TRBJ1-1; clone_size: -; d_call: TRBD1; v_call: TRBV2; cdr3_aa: CATPTGTNTEAFF; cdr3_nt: TGTGCCACCCCGACAGGGACGAACACTGAAGCTTTCTTT
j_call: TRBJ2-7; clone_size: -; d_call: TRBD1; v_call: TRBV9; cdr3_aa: CASSPRGTAASYEQYF; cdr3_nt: TGTGCCAGCAGCCCGAGGGGGACAGCCGCCTCCTACGAGCAGTACTTC
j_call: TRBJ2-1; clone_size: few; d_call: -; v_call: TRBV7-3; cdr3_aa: CASSLGLRSSYNEQFF; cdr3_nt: TGTGCCAGCAGCTTAGGACTAAGGAGCTCCTACAATGAGCAGTTCTTC
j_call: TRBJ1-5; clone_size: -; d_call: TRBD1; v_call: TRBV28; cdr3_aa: CASSRGQGGANSNQPQHF; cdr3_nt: TGTGCCAGCAGCCGCGGACAGGGAGGGGCGAATAGCAATCAGCCCCAGCATTTT
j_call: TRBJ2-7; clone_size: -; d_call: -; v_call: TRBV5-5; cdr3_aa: CASSLAAGYSYEQYF; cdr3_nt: TGTGCCAGCAGCTTGGCTGCAGGTTACAGCTACGAGCAGTACTTC
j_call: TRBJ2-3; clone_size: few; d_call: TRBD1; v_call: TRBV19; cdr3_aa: CASSIGTGGLRGTDTQYF; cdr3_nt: TGTGCCAGTAGTATCGGGACAGGGGGCCTCCGAGGCACAGATACGCAGTATTTT
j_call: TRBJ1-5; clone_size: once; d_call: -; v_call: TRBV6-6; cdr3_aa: CASRTHGRGNQPQHF; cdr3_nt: TGTGCCAGCAGGACCCATGGGAGGGGAAATCAGCCCCAGCATTTT
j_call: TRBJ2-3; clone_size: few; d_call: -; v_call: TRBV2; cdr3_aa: CASSEQGSSDTQYF; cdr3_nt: TGTGCCAGCAGTGAACAGGGCAGCTCAGATACGCAGTATTTT
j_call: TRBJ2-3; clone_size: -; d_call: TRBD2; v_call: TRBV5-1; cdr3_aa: CASSFTTSGSTDTQYF; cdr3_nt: TGCGCCAGCAGCTTCACCACTAGCGGTAGCACAGATACGCAGTATTTT
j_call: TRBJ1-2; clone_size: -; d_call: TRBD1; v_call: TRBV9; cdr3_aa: CASSPRQGSGYTF; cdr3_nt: TGTGCCAGCAGCCCCCGACAGGGCTCCGGCTACACCTTC
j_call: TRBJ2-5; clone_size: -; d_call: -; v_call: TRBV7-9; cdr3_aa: CASRSLASETQYF; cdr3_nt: TGTGCCAGCAGATCGCTAGCTTCAGAGACCCAGTACTTC
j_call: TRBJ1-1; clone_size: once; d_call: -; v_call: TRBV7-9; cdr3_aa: CASSAMSAVTEAFF; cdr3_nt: TGTGCCAGCAGCGCCATGAGCGCAGTCACTGAAGCTTTCTTT
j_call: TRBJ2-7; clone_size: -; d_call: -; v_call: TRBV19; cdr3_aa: CASSMGAGLGEQYF; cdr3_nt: TGTGCCAGTAGTATGGGGGCGGGCCTGGGCGAGCAGTACTTC
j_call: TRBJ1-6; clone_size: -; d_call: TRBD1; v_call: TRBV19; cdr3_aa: CASSIPTGGPSPLHF; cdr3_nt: TGTGCCAGTAGTATACCGACAGGGGGCCCTTCACCCCTCCACTTT
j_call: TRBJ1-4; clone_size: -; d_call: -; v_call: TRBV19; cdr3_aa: CASSILGGKNEKLFF; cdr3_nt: TGTGCCAGTAGTATCCTTGGCGGGAAGAATGAAAAACTGTTTTTT
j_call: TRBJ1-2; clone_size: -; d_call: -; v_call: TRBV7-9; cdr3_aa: CASSLEQGQGPMWGYTF; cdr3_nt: TGTGCCAGCAGCTTAGAACAAGGGCAGGGGCCGATGTGGGGCTACACCTTC
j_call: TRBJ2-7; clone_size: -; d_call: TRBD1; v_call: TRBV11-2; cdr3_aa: CASSFSTGAYEQYF; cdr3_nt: TGTGCCAGCAGCTTCTCGACAGGGGCGTACGAGCAGTACTTC
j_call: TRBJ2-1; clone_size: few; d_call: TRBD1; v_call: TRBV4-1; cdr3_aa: CASSLRTGGIDEQFF; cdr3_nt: TGCGCCAGCAGCCTACGGACAGGGGGGATCGATGAGCAGTTCTTC
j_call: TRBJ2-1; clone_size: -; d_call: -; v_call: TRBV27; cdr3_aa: CASIATRLVSSEQFF; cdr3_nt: TGTGCCAGCATCGCGACTAGATTGGTTAGCAGTGAGCAGTTCTTC
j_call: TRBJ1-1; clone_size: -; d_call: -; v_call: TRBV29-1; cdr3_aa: CSVVPGRGTEAFF; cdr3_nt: TGCAGCGTCGTACCTGGGCGGGGGACTGAAGCTTTCTTT
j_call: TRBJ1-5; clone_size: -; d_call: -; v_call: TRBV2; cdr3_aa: CASSESLYSNQPQHF; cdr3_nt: TGTGCCAGCAGTGAATCCCTCTATAGCAATCAGCCCCAGCATTTT
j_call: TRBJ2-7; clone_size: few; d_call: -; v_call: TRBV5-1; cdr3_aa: CASSLGATESRQYF; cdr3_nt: TGCGCCAGCAGCTTGGGGGCTACAGAATCGAGGCAGTACTTC
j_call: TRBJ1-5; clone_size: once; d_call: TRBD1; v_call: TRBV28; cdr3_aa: CASRYSGGSNQPQHF; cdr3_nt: TGTGCCAGCAGGTATTCAGGGGGAAGTAATCAGCCCCAGCATTTT
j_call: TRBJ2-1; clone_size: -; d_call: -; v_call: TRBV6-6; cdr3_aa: CASSYEVSGYNEQFF; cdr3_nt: TGTGCCAGCAGTTACGAGGTATCGGGCTACAATGAGCAGTTCTTC
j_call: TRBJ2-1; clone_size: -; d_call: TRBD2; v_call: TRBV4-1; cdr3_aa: CASSQDGEGRDVFNEQFF; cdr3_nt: TGCGCCAGCAGCCAAGATGGGGAGGGCAGGGACGTGTTCAATGAGCAGTTCTTC